One sample yielded the 32 T cell receptor beta chains listed below, sequenced in a study of breast tumors, draining lymph nodes, adjacent tissues. TCRdb re-analysed the multiplex PCR reads in MiXCR, keeping a single row per CDR3 protein. The table has about 230,000 distinct CDR3 sequences, 32% seen once. Axillary draining lymph nodes of breast cancer patients supplied the node samples. The sample consisted of axillary lymph node tissue. All receptors come from a female donor with breast cancer. Some clones in this sample may be carry-over from other donors' samples.

This clonotype was counted many times. The chain couples TRBV3-1 to TRBJ2-1; D call uncertain. This CDR3 region has 13 residues. The ends were cut back, 3 bases at V and 8 bases at J, with 11 bases in the middle. Per the germline V gene, CDR1 is LGHDT and CDR2 is YNNKEL (reference sequence). The CDR3 reads CASSQPLRYEQFF. DNA for the CDR3: TGTGCCAGCAGCCAGCCTTTGAGGTATGAGCAGTTCTTC.

This clonotype came up many times. V usage is TRBV29-1 and J usage is TRBJ2-7, with a possible D match to TRBD1 (5 bases). The V and J ends lost 3 bases and 3 bases respectively, with 9 bases between them. Germline loops: CDR1 SQVTM, CDR2 ANQGSEA. The CDR3 spans 12 residues. The CDR3 DNA sequence: TGCAGCGTTGAGGGCAGGGACTACGAGCAGTACTTC. Translation: CSVEGRDYEQYF.

The J gene is TRBJ2-6, the V gene TRBV19, with 9 bases lining up with TRBD2. Germline-derived CDR1 and CDR2 are LNHDA and SQIVND (reference sequence). This CDR3 spans 17 amino acids. J gave up 0 bases and V 4 bases, and 4 bases lay outside the gene matches. CDR3 nucleotides: TGTGCCAGTAGTAGAGTAGCGGGGGACTCTGGGGCCAACGTCCTGACTTTC. This gives the protein CASSRVAGDSGANVLTF.

The V gene is TRBV6-5, the J gene TRBJ2-1, with 7 bases aligning to TRBD2. The CDR3 sequence is 14 residues long. Germline V lookup: CDR1 MNHEY, CDR2 SVGAGI. J was trimmed by 0 bases and V by 7 bases; bases with no gene match: 3. For the CDR3, the DNA is TGTGCCAGCACGCGGGGGAGCTCCTACAATGAGCAGTTCTTC. It specifies CASTRGSSYNEQFF.

This clonotype was seen a handful of times. This may come from a read error, since a much larger clone is one base off. As DNA, the CDR3 is TGTGCCAGCAGCATACTTCCCCGGGTGTCAGAGACCCAGCACTTC. This codes for CASSILPRVSETQHF. The chain carries TRBV7-8 and TRBJ2-5; D is ambiguous. Germline V gives CDR1 SGHVS, CDR2 FQNEAQ. CDR3 length: 15 residues. The full variable domain, with the rest looked up from reference TRBV7-8 and TRBJ2-5, is GAGVSQSPRYKVAKRGQDVALRCDPISGHVSLFWYQQALGQGPEFLTYFQNEAQLDKSGLPSDRFFAERPEGSVSTLKIQRTQQEDSAVYLCASSILPRVSETQHFGPGTRLLVL.

Note on this clonotype: As the CDR3 is not closed by the conserved phenylalanine or tryptophan, this likely results from a read error. No DNA is shown, since the ends of the CDR3 on it are uncertain; the CDR3 is the one TCRdb lists. The chain uses TRBV10-3 and TRBJ2-2; the table calls TRBD2, which could not be checked here. Germline-derived CDR1 and CDR2 are ENHRY and SYGVKD. Inclusive of both ends, the CDR3 amounts to 16 amino acids. The chain's CDR3 is CAISGTSGLNTGELGL.

This clonotype was observed at least ten times. This may arise from a read error, as a much more abundant clone is one base away. CDR3 in amino acids: CASSLGTGVGETQHF. Written as DNA, the CDR3 is TGTGCCAGCAGCCTCGGGACAGGGGTAGGGGAGACCCAGCACTTC. J is TRBJ2-5 and V is TRBV7-3, with 10 bases that match TRBD1. CDR3 length: 15 amino acids. Germline-derived CDR1 and CDR2 are SGHTA and FQGTGA.

This chain links TRBV19 with TRBJ1-2; D unclear. The CDR3 loop spans 11 amino acids. The ends were cut back, 10 bases at V and 4 bases at J, with 10 bases in the middle. The germline V gene has CDR1 LNHDA and CDR2 SQIVND (reference sequence). The CDR3: CATALGYGYTF. In DNA, the CDR3 is TGTGCCACCGCCCTGGGCTATGGCTACACCTTC.

This clonotype was seen a single time. The CDR3 does not end in the conserved phenylalanine or tryptophan, so this is likely a read error. This chain connects TRBV7-2 to TRBJ2-1; maybe TRBD2 (7 bases). Germline V gives CDR1 SGHTA, CDR2 FQGNSA. The V end was cut by 7 bases, the J end by 8 bases, with 18 bases between. There are 14 residues in the CDR3. CDR3 protein: CASNYLRGGYEQFL. CDR3 DNA sequence: TGTGCCAGCAACTACCTTAGGGGGGGATATGAGCAGTTCCTC.

The V gene is TRBV19, the J gene TRBJ1-2, with 12 bases aligning to TRBD1. The CDR3 totals 16 residues. Germline CDR1 is LNHDA and CDR2 is SQIVND (reference sequence). V was pared by 1 base and J by 3 bases, with 3 bases of the junction left unmatched. CDR3 bases: TGTGCCAGTAGTATAGGTGGGACAGGGGGCGACTATGGCTACACCTTC. The encoded protein is CASSIGGTGGDYGYTF.

In its sample, this clonotype was seen a few times. A much larger clonotype is one base distant, so this may be a read error. This chain's CDR3 is CASSHGFRQGKRDEQFF. The CDR3 DNA reads TGTGCCAGCAGTCACGGTTTTAGACAGGGGAAGAGGGATGAGCAGTTCTTC. This sequence joins TRBV6-1 and TRBJ2-1; 8 nucleotides line up with TRBD1. The length of the CDR3 is 17 residues. J was trimmed by 8 bases and V by 5 bases; bases with no gene match: 17. Germline V lookup: CDR1 MNHNS, CDR2 SASEGT.

Many counts were recorded for this clonotype. The chain employs TRBV15 and TRBJ2-6; tentative D call: TRBD2 (5 bases). There are 15 residues in the CDR3. The V gene lost 4 bases and the J gene lost 0 bases, with 7 bases spanning the gap. CDR1 is LNHNV, CDR2 YYDKDF, per germline (reference sequence). The CDR3 sequence: CATSIALSGANVLTF. The CDR3 coding sequence is TGTGCCACCAGCATAGCGCTCTCTGGGGCCAACGTCCTGACTTTC. Looking up the rest from reference TRBV15 and TRBJ2-6 gives the full variable domain: DAMVIQNPRYQVTQFGKPVTLSCSQTLNHNVMYWYQQKSSQAPKLLFHYYDKDFNNEADTPDNFQSRRPNTSFCFLDIRSPGLGDTAMYLCATSIALSGANVLTFGAGSRLTVL.

This clonotype was picked up many times. The rearrangement links TRBV5-1 to TRBJ2-7; D remains unclear. Germline V gives CDR1 SGHRS, CDR2 YFSETQ. The CDR3 has 15 residues. The germline V and J ends were trimmed by 4 bases and 0 bases, with 14 bases remaining between them. CDR3 protein: CASSGWRQYSYEQYF. The CDR3, as DNA: TGCGCCAGCAGCGGCTGGCGGCAGTACTCCTACGAGCAGTACTTC.

This clonotype was picked up many times. The chain has TRBV7-9 and TRBJ2-1; D unclear. Germline V gene data show CDR1 as SEHNR and CDR2 as FQNEAQ (reference sequence). V lost 0 bases, J lost 6 bases, and 9 bases lay in between. The CDR3 sequence is 14 residues long. The CDR3 loop reads CASSLAYSLNEQFF. CDR3 bases: TGTGCCAGCAGCTTAGCGTACTCCCTCAATGAGCAGTTCTTC.

This clonotype was picked up many times. The CDR3 DNA reads as TGCGCCAGCAGCTTGGCAGCGGGAGGGGCTGGGGCCAACGTCCTGACTTTC. Protein: CASSLAAGGAGANVLTF. The rearrangement uses TRBV5-1 and TRBJ2-6, with 10 bases lining up with TRBD2. J lost 2 bases, V lost 0 bases, and 2 bases had no gene match. The length of the CDR3 is 17 residues. Looked up from germline, CDR1 is SGHRS and CDR2 is YFSETQ.

This clonotype was counted at least ten times. This chain joins TRBV11-3 and TRBJ2-1; D possibly corresponds to TRBD2 (6 bases). This CDR3 region has 14 residues. CDR1 and CDR2 from the germline V gene are SGHNT and YENEEA. Trimming shortened V by 5 bases and J by 4 bases, and 12 bases separated the two germline ends. CDR3: CASSKTSLYNEQFF. Here the CDR3 DNA reads TGTGCCAGCAGCAAGACTAGTTTGTACAATGAGCAGTTCTTC.

This clonotype was counted at least ten times. The chain is built from TRBV5-6 and TRBJ2-7; D gene uncertain. Looked up from germline, CDR1 is SGHDT and CDR2 is YYEEEE. This CDR3 comprises 15 residues. Trimming pared 0 bases from V and 3 bases from J, leaving 13 bases between. CDR3 loop: CASSLGSGRGYEQYF. In DNA, the CDR3 is TGTGCCAGCAGCTTGGGGTCAGGAAGAGGCTACGAGCAGTACTTC.

The table lists this clonotype with many counts. J is TRBJ2-5 and V is TRBV9; TRBD2 agrees at 9 bases. After removal of 0 bases from V and 5 bases from J, the junction contained 5 bases not matched to a gene. The CDR3 length is 15 residues. Germline V CDR1 and CDR2: SGDLS, YYNGEE. DNA for the CDR3: TGTGCCAGCAGCGTAGAGGGACTAGCTAGGGAGACCCAGTACTTC. Its translation is CASSVEGLARETQYF.

This clonotype occurred many times. V is TRBV6-1 and J is TRBJ1-2; 8 bases agree with TRBD1. The germline gives CDR1 MNHNS, CDR2 SASEGT. The CDR3 runs 14 residues. Trimming at V came to 4 bases and at J to 4 bases, leaving 5 bases not matched to a gene. CDR3 in DNA: TGTGCCAGCAGTGCTGGACAGGGCGGCTATGGCTACACCTTC. Translation: CASSAGQGGYGYTF.

This clonotype was recorded many times. The J gene is TRBJ2-3, the V gene TRBV24-1, with D unclear. CDR1 is KGHDR and CDR2 is SFDVKD in the germline V gene. The CDR3 runs to 13 residues. The germline V and J ends were trimmed by 3 bases and 7 bases, with 10 bases remaining between them. Written as DNA, the CDR3 is TGTGCCACCAGTGATGGGTACGGGCATACGCAGTATTTT. Its protein product is CATSDGYGHTQYF.

The chain joins TRBV7-3 to TRBJ1-6; a possible D gene is TRBD1 (5 bases). Germline V lookup: CDR1 SGHTA, CDR2 FQGTGA. Trimming stripped 8 bases from V and 3 bases from J, with 17 bases between. This CDR3 contains 16 residues. The CDR3 protein is CASGRDRIGYNSPLHF. The CDR3 nucleotides are TGTGCCAGCGGCCGGGACCGAATAGGCTATAATTCACCCCTCCACTTT.

J is TRBJ1-6 and V is TRBV3-1, with TRBD1 matching over 8 bases. Germline CDR1 reads LGHDT; CDR2 reads YNNKEL (reference sequence). The V and J ends lost 5 bases and 7 bases, in that order; junction bases with no gene match: 10. CDR3 length: 16 amino acids. Here the CDR3 DNA reads TGTGCCAGCAGCGCTCCGGGACAGGTCGAGAATTCACCCCTCCACTTT. This encodes CASSAPGQVENSPLHF.

This rearrangement joins TRBV4-3 to TRBJ2-4; perhaps TRBD2 as D (5 bases). V was shortened by 6 bases and J by 7 bases, with 16 bases between the two germline ends. Germline V lookup: CDR1 LGHNA, CDR2 YSLEER. CDR3 length: 14 residues. The CDR3 bases are TGCGCCAGCAGTCATTCTCATCGGGGTAACATTCAGTACTTC. Translated, it gives CASSHSHRGNIQYF.

In regard to this clonotype: A read error may explain this, as a much larger clone is one base away. This chain links TRBV7-3 with TRBJ2-3, with TRBD2 as a possible D gene (6 bases). CDR3 length equals 17 residues. In germline, CDR1 is SGHTA, CDR2 FQGTGA. The CDR3 here is CASSPWDSDPSTDPQYF. In DNA, the CDR3 is TGTGCCAGCAGCCCATGGGACTCCGACCCTAGCACAGATCCGCAGTATTTT.

A note on this clonotype: The CDR3 does not close with the conserved phenylalanine or tryptophan, likely indicating a read error. This chain joins TRBV7-9 and TRBJ2-7; TRBD1 matches 7 bases. Germline CDR1 is SEHNR and CDR2 is FQNEAQ (reference sequence). The CDR3 is made up of 15 amino acids. The CDR3 here is CASSQCGTVSYEQYS. DNA of the CDR3: TGCGCCAGCAGCCAATGTGGGACAGTCTCCTACGAGCAGTACTCC.

At least ten counts were recorded for this clonotype. V is TRBV19 and J is TRBJ1-5; 7 bases match TRBD1. CDR3 size: 13 residues. Germline V CDR1 and CDR2: LNHDA, SQIVND (reference sequence). V shed 8 bases, J shed 7 bases, and the junction held 8 bases outside the gene matches. The CDR3 loop reads CASSTGIQQPQHF. CDR3 DNA sequence: TGTGCCAGTTCGACAGGGATCCAACAGCCCCAGCATTTT. Together with reference TRBV19 and TRBJ1-5, the CDR3 gives the full variable domain: DGGITQSPKYLFRKEGQNVTLSCEQNLNHDAMYWYRQDPGQGLRLIYYSQIVNDFQKGDIAEGYSVSREKKESFPLTVTSAQKNPTAFYLCASSTGIQQPQHFGDGTRLSIL.

This clonotype has at least ten counts. The rearrangement uses TRBV6-1 and TRBJ1-5, with D possibly TRBD1 on 6 matching bases. CDR1 MNHNS and CDR2 SASEGT come from the germline V gene. CDR3 length: 17 amino acids. Trimming shortened V by 4 bases and J by 0 bases, and 16 bases separated the two germline ends. CDR3 nucleotide sequence: TGTGCCAGCAGTGCGCATACAGGGAAGTATAGCAATCAGCCCCAGCATTTT. Translated: CASSAHTGKYSNQPQHF.

There are many counts of this clonotype. V gene TRBV29-1 combines with J gene TRBJ2-2; D not certain. V was cut by 1 base and J by 7 bases, with 13 bases left in between. The germline CDR1 and CDR2 sequences are SQVTM and ANQGSEA. The CDR3 runs to 14 residues. The CDR3 nucleotides are TGCAGCGTTGAAGGGACCCCCAGCAGCGGGGAGCTGTTTTTT. Amino acids: CSVEGTPSSGELFF.

Ten or more counts support this clonotype. The rearrangement joins TRBV2 to TRBJ2-5; D might be TRBD1 (6 bases). Germline V lookup: CDR1 SNHLY, CDR2 FYNNEI. The CDR3 spans 13 residues. Trimming removed 6 bases at V and 4 bases at J, with 12 bases between. CDR3 residues: CASRDGTRETQYF. CDR3 sequence (DNA): TGTGCCAGCAGAGACGGGACACGAGAGACCCAGTACTTC.

The table lists this clonotype with a count of one. The V and J genes are TRBV19 and TRBJ1-2; a possible D gene is TRBD1 (5 bases). V was trimmed by 3 bases and J by 8 bases, leaving 10 bases between them. The CDR3 contains 12 residues. Germline CDR1 LNHDA, CDR2 SQIVND (reference sequence). The CDR3 spells CASSMKGRGYTF. In DNA form, the CDR3 reads TGTGCCAGTAGTATGAAGGGGCGCGGCTACACCTTC.

The V call is TRBV7-9, the J call TRBJ1-6, with TRBD1 identical over 9 bases. With V trimmed by 6 bases and J by 7 bases, 10 bases remained unmatched. This CDR3 is built from 16 residues. The germline gives CDR1 SEHNR, CDR2 FQNEAQ (reference sequence). In DNA form, the CDR3 reads TGTGCCAGCAGTAGCTCCCCCGGGACAGGGAATTCACCCCTCCACTTT. Its translation is CASSSSPGTGNSPLHF.

This clonotype has a count of ten or more. The chain uses TRBV14 and TRBJ2-5; 12 bases are shared with TRBD2. The germline V gene encodes CDR1 SGHDN and CDR2 FVKESK. The junction had 6 bases not matched to a gene; V was cut back by 5 bases and J by 5 bases. The CDR3 runs 15 residues. The CDR3 DNA reads as TGTGCCAGCAGCAGACTAGCGGGAGTGGGCGAGACCCAGTACTTC. Translation gives CASSRLAGVGETQYF.